The 22 T cell receptor beta chains below were found in one sample sequenced in a study of beta chain features in type 1 diabetes. Every bit of the isolated RNA underwent reverse transcription, so sequencing read expressed TCRB transcripts. The protocol was immunoSEQ multiplex PCR, while the TCRdb copy is restricted to in-frame clones and leaves out a portion. The sample holds 850,000 to 900,000 clones, under 20% seen once. The sequenced material came from naive CD4+ T cells from blood. These TCRs come from a woman between 18 and 30 years old in good health.

This chain joins TRBV5-1 and TRBJ2-5; 11 bases map to TRBD2. CDR1 is SGHRS, CDR2 YFSETQ, per germline. CDR3 length: 15 residues. Losses at the gene ends were 2 bases for V and 3 bases for J; bases not matched to a gene: 3. CDR3 DNA: TGCGCCAGCAGCTTCTTACTAGCGGGAGAAGAGACCCAGTACTTC. Residues: CASSFLLAGEETQYF.

The CDR3 coding sequence is TGTGCCAGCAGCTTACGACTGGCTAGCTCTTACAATGAGCAGTTCTTC. It yields the protein CASSLRLASSYNEQFF. The V gene is TRBV7-3, the J gene TRBJ2-1, with D maybe TRBD2 (5 bases). V lost 2 bases and J 4 bases, leaving 15 bases between the germline ends. The CDR3 is made up of 16 amino acids. The germline gives CDR1 SGHTA, CDR2 FQGTGA.

This clone was seen only a few times. The V gene is TRBV19, the J gene TRBJ1-2; D is unclear. The germline V gene encodes CDR1 LNHDA and CDR2 SQIVND (reference sequence). V was cut by 5 bases and J by 2 bases, with 3 bases left in between. The CDR3 has 11 residues. The CDR3 loop reads CASSGNYGYTF. For the CDR3, the DNA is TGTGCCAGTAGTGGGAACTATGGCTACACCTTC.

The chain uses TRBV15 and TRBJ2-1, with D uncertain. The CDR3 loop spans 16 amino acids. In germline, CDR1 is LNHNV, CDR2 YYDKDF (reference sequence). V was trimmed by 0 bases and J by 3 bases, leaving 12 bases between them. The CDR3 DNA reads as TGTGCCACCAGCAGAGACCCTCAAATCATCTACAATGAGCAGTTCTTC. Its translation: CATSRDPQIIYNEQFF. Drawing the rest from reference TRBV15 and TRBJ2-1, the complete variable domain is DAMVIQNPRYQVTQFGKPVTLSCSQTLNHNVMYWYQQKSSQAPKLLFHYYDKDFNNEADTPDNFQSRRPNTSFCFLDIRSPGLGDTAMYLCATSRDPQIIYNEQFFGPGTRLTVL.

The sample holds a few counts of this clone. The chain carries TRBV7-2 and TRBJ2-5; 14 positions match TRBD2. The junction had 13 bases not matched to a gene; V was cut back by 5 bases and J by 5 bases. The germline V gene has CDR1 SGHTA and CDR2 FQGNSA. This CDR3 region has 18 residues. The chain's CDR3 is CASSPRLAGGRMDETQYF. CDR3 sequence (DNA): TGTGCCAGCAGCCCCCGACTAGCGGGAGGGCGGATGGATGAGACCCAGTACTTC.

The J gene is TRBJ1-4, the V gene TRBV2; tentative D call: TRBD1 (5 bases). Trimming removed 8 bases from V and 5 bases from J, with 12 bases in between. The CDR3 loop spans 13 amino acids. Germline lookup yields CDR1 SNHLY and CDR2 FYNNEI. DNA of the CDR3: TGTGCCAGCGCCGGGACGGTAAATGAAAAACTGTTTTTT. Residues: CASAGTVNEKLFF.

This clone has more than one count but fewer than ten. The CDR3 reads CASSVPAGGLYEQYF. The CDR3 DNA sequence: TGTGCCAGCAGTGTTCCCGCAGGGGGGCTGTACGAGCAGTACTTC. The chain recombines TRBV2 with TRBJ2-7; D is perhaps TRBD1 (7 bases). V lost 4 bases and J lost 4, with 17 bases in between. Per the germline V gene, CDR1 is SNHLY and CDR2 is FYNNEI. CDR3 length: 15 residues.

This clone came up a few times. Other DNA variants within this sample encode the same CDR3. The chain couples TRBV9 to TRBJ2-3; tentative D call: TRBD2 (6 bases). The CDR3 covers 15 residues. V lost 2 bases to trimming and J lost 0 bases, with 10 bases between them. CDR1 is SGDLS and CDR2 is YYNGEE in the germline V gene. The CDR3 region has the DNA TGTGCCAGCAGCGTCGGGGGAGGAAGCACAGATACGCAGTATTTT. It codes for CASSVGGGSTDTQYF.

The chain uses TRBV7-2 and TRBJ2-1; D may be TRBD2 (5 bases). This CDR3 is 14 amino acids long. V shed 0 bases and J shed 6 bases, with 9 bases lying between them. Germline V gives CDR1 SGHTA, CDR2 FQGNSA. CDR3 in amino acids: CASSLALVSNEQFF. CDR3 nucleotides: TGTGCCAGCAGCTTAGCACTAGTTTCCAATGAGCAGTTCTTC.

The table lists this clone with a few counts. Additional DNA sequences in this sample encode the identical CDR3. The chain couples TRBV9 to TRBJ2-2, with D tentatively TRBD2 (6 bases). Between the trimmed V and J ends, which lost 0 bases and 6 bases, there was a span of 9 bases. Germline assignment: CDR1 SGDLS and CDR2 YYNGEE. The length of the CDR3 is 14 residues. CDR3 nucleotide sequence: TGTGCCAGCAGCGTAGTGGGAGGTTCCGGGGAGCTGTTTTTT. Translating it yields CASSVVGGSGELFF.

J is TRBJ2-1 and V is TRBV5-4, with 12 bases lining up with TRBD1. CDR1 and CDR2 from the germline V gene are SGHNT and YYREEE (reference sequence). With V trimmed by 4 bases and J by 4 bases, 3 bases remained unmatched. This CDR3 region has 15 residues. CDR3 amino acids: CASSQGQGAYNEQFF. The CDR3 DNA is TGTGCCAGCAGCCAGGGACAGGGGGCGTACAATGAGCAGTTCTTC.

V and J are TRBV10-2 and TRBJ2-7, with 7 positions matching TRBD2. V was clipped by 2 bases and J by 6 bases; unmatched bases: 13. This CDR3 spans 16 amino acids. The V gene's germline CDR1 is WSHSY and CDR2 SAAADI. The CDR3 nucleotides read TGCGCCAGCAGTGAGAGGGCGGGAGCGGGGCCTAGCGAGCAGTACTTC. It encodes CASSERAGAGPSEQYF.

The rearrangement links TRBV28 to TRBJ1-2; D possibly corresponds to TRBD1 (6 bases). V shed 7 bases and J shed 4 bases, with 16 bases lying between them. The CDR3 contains 14 residues. The germline CDR1 and CDR2 sequences are MDHEN and SYDVKM. In DNA, the CDR3 is TGTGCCAGCACCCCGGCGGGGGCTGGCTATGGCTACACCTTC. As protein: CASTPAGAGYGYTF.

The chain employs TRBV7-2 and TRBJ1-5, with no clear D. The ends were cut back, 5 bases at V and 7 bases at J, with 12 bases in the middle. This CDR3 has 13 residues. CDR1 and CDR2 (germline): SGHTA, FQGNSA. The CDR3 DNA reads as TGTGCCAGCAGCACCGACTCGTGGCAGCCCCAGCATTTT. Translation: CASSTDSWQPQHF.

The rearrangement uses TRBV18 and TRBJ2-1; possibly TRBD1 or TRBD2 for D (5 bases each). Germline-derived CDR1 and CDR2 are KGHSH and LQKENI. V was shortened by 8 bases and J by 8 bases, with 22 bases between the two germline ends. This CDR3 is 15 amino acids long. This CDR3 is CASRLRGFIGDEQFF. The CDR3 DNA sequence: TGTGCCAGCCGACTACGGGGCTTCATTGGGGATGAGCAGTTCTTC.

This clone has only a few counts. The chain combines TRBV7-9 with TRBJ2-1; TRBD2 aligns across 10 bases. Germline CDR1 is SEHNR and CDR2 is FQNEAQ (reference sequence). With 3 bases clipped from V and 10 bases from J, the junction kept 9 bases outside the gene matches. The CDR3 covers 15 residues. The CDR3 here is CASSFGGAGGGEQFF. In DNA, the CDR3 is TGTGCCAGCAGCTTTGGCGGAGCGGGAGGGGGGGAGCAGTTCTTC.

Concerning this clone itself: The same CDR3 arises from other DNA sequences in this sample as well. The rearrangement links TRBV7-9 to TRBJ2-5; the D gene is possibly TRBD2 (6 bases). The CDR3 runs to 14 residues. V lost 2 bases and J 2 bases, leaving 9 bases between the germline ends. The germline V gene has CDR1 SEHNR and CDR2 FQNEAQ (reference sequence). The CDR3 DNA is TGTGCCAGCAGCTTATCCGCGGGACAAGAGACCCAGTACTTC. It is translated as CASSLSAGQETQYF.

This clone has a handful of counts. The V and J genes are TRBV4-2 and TRBJ1-2; D gene ambiguous. The CDR3 is 16 amino acids. The germline V and J ends were trimmed by 1 base and 5 bases, with 17 bases remaining between them. Germline CDR1 LGHNA, CDR2 YNFKEQ. The CDR3 bases are TGTGCCAGCAGCCAAGGGGAGATGGCTTTGATTTATGGCTACACCTTC. Translating it yields CASSQGEMALIYGYTF.

This clone was detected a few times. The rearrangement links TRBV5-1 to TRBJ2-5; D ambiguous. The V gene lost 0 bases and the J gene lost 2 bases, with 11 bases spanning the gap. Germline lookup yields CDR1 SGHRS and CDR2 YFSETQ. The CDR3 runs to 15 residues. This chain's CDR3 is CASSLGGPGQETQYF. The CDR3 coding sequence is TGCGCCAGCAGCTTGGGAGGCCCAGGACAAGAGACCCAGTACTTC.

The rearrangement uses TRBV10-2 and TRBJ1-1; a possible D gene is TRBD1 (5 bases). Germline-derived CDR1 and CDR2 are WSHSY and SAAADI. CDR3 length equals 12 residues. Deletions cut 6 bases from V and 1 base from J, with 6 bases between. The CDR3 bases are TGCGCCAGCAGGGGACCGAACACTGAAGCTTTCTTT. Translating gives CASRGPNTEAFF.

V is TRBV5-4 and J is TRBJ1-5; D call uncertain. V shed 4 bases and J shed 6 bases, with 11 bases lying between them. This CDR3 is 13 amino acids long. Germline CDR1 and CDR2: SGHNT and YYREEE (reference sequence). CDR3 amino acids: CASSLGSGQPQHF. The DNA for the CDR3 is TGTGCCAGCAGCCTGGGGAGTGGTCAGCCCCAGCATTTT.

In regard to this clone: In the same sample, other DNA sequences code for this CDR3. The chain is built from TRBV4-2 and TRBJ1-1; D gene unclear. V was cut by 1 base and J by 0 bases, with 9 bases left in between. Germline CDR1 LGHNA, CDR2 YNFKEQ. This CDR3 has 15 amino acids. Written as DNA, the CDR3 is TGTGCCAGCAGCCAAGGGGGTACAATGAACACTGAAGCTTTCTTT. This encodes CASSQGGTMNTEAFF.